These 9 T cell receptor beta chains share one sample of origin, sequenced in a study of neurological immune-mediated disorders. Using its own MiXCR run on the 5' RACE reads, TCRdb lists one record per CDR3 protein. The sample lists tens of thousands of distinct CDR3 sequences, about 9.3% occurring once. The material sequenced was PBMCs. Receptors originate from a man between 35 and 55 years old in good health.

This clonotype was picked up many times. CDR3 sequence reads: CSARKPGTSGGKVLYNEQFF. CDR3 DNA: TGCAGTGCTCGGAAGCCCGGGACTAGCGGGGGGAAGGTCCTGTACAATGAGCAGTTCTTC. The genes are TRBV20-1 and TRBJ2-1; 15 bases are shared with TRBD2. J was trimmed by 4 bases and V by 5 bases; bases with no gene match: 18. The CDR3 is made up of 20 amino acids. CDR1 and CDR2 from the germline V gene are DFQATT and SNEGSKA (reference sequence).

About this clonotype: A much bigger clone sits one base away, suggesting this may be a read error. V and J are TRBV20-1 and TRBJ2-1; 9 bases align to TRBD2. V lost 7 bases and J lost 2; bases outside the gene matches: 9. CDR3 length: 15 residues. Per the germline V gene, CDR1 is DFQATT and CDR2 is SNEGSKA (reference sequence). The CDR3 DNA reads as TGCAGTGTCGAATCTAGCGGGATAACCTACAATGAGCAGTTCTTC. It yields the protein CSVESSGITYNEQFF.

This clonotype was detected ten times or more. The chain combines TRBV5-1 with TRBJ2-2, with 8 bases lining up with TRBD2. Germline CDR1 and CDR2: SGHRS and YFSETQ. The CDR3 runs 16 residues. The J segment lost 3 bases and the V segment lost 1 base, leaving 5 bases of the junction unmatched. The CDR3 loop reads CASSLSSGGDTGELFF. As DNA, the CDR3 is TGCGCCAGCAGCTTGTCTTCGGGGGGGGACACCGGGGAGCTGTTTTTT.

Many counts were recorded for this clonotype. The rearrangement links TRBV3-1 to TRBJ2-1, with TRBD2 matching over 11 bases. The ends lost 2 bases at V and 5 bases at J; junction bases unmatched: 2. CDR1 LGHDT and CDR2 YNNKEL come from the germline V gene (reference sequence). The CDR3 sequence is 15 residues long. CDR3 in amino acids: CASSQLAGGNNEQFF. The CDR3 bases are TGTGCCAGCAGCCAACTAGCGGGGGGAAACAATGAGCAGTTCTTC.

The sample holds many counts of this clonotype. The gene calls are TRBV18 and TRBJ2-1; possible D gene TRBD1, 5 bases. The length of the CDR3 is 15 residues. The V end was cut by 2 bases, the J end by 4 bases, with 12 bases between. CDR1 is KGHSH and CDR2 is LQKENI in the germline V gene. This CDR3 reads CASSPSQGTYNEQFF. DNA for the CDR3: TGTGCCAGCTCACCATCCCAGGGTACTTACAATGAGCAGTTCTTC.

Many counts were recorded for this clonotype. The rearrangement links TRBV5-5 to TRBJ2-7; tentative D call: TRBD2 (9 bases). Germline loops: CDR1 SGHKS, CDR2 YYEKEE (reference sequence). This CDR3 is built from 17 residues. Trimming removed 2 bases from V and 4 bases from J, with 22 bases in between. The CDR3 sequence: CASSLAALAGDRYEQYF. The CDR3 bases are TGTGCCAGCAGCTTAGCCGCCTTAGCGGGGGACAGGTACGAGCAGTACTTC.

This chain connects TRBV5-6 to TRBJ2-7; D is unclear. This CDR3 has 13 amino acids. Looked up from germline, CDR1 is SGHDT and CDR2 is YYEEEE. Trimming pared 5 bases from V and 4 bases from J, leaving 13 bases between. The CDR3 here is CASSFDTGYEQYF. The CDR3 nucleotides are TGTGCCAGCAGTTTTGACACTGGATACGAGCAGTACTTC.

This clonotype has a count of ten or more. The chain has TRBV2 and TRBJ2-1, with 7 nucleotides matching TRBD2. Germline V gene lookup returns CDR1 SNHLY and CDR2 FYNNEI. The CDR3 is 14 residues long. V was pared by 10 bases and J by 7 bases, with 13 bases of the junction left unmatched. CDR3 residues: CATKGGGEWNEQFF. Here the CDR3 DNA reads TGTGCCACCAAAGGCGGGGGAGAGTGGAATGAGCAGTTCTTC.

V gene TRBV7-8 combines with J gene TRBJ1-6; D is perhaps TRBD1 (5 bases). Trimming pared 6 bases from V and 10 bases from J, leaving 19 bases between. The V gene's germline CDR1 is SGHVS and CDR2 FQNEAQ. This CDR3 region has 15 residues. CDR3 sequence (DNA): TGTGCCAGCAGTATCGGGGGGGGAGGCAGGTCACCCCTCCACTTT. It specifies CASSIGGGGRSPLHF.